The entry below describes one T cell receptor beta chain. Antigen unknown. This sample was included in a study of T cell responses to AZD1222 COVID-19 vaccine. Notes on the study in general: Samples come after the peak T cell response, not at day 14. A mostly white British donor set with more females was recruited, and clonal diversity was possibly underestimated.

TCRdb's copy holds only in-frame clones and misses some; the assay was immunoSEQ multiplex PCR. The data show about 150,000 clones, roughly nine tenths seen once. This CDR3 is 14 amino acids long. Germline V lookup: CDR1 MNHEY, CDR2 SMNVEV (reference sequence). With 2 bases removed from V and 9 bases from J, the gap between germline ends came to 11 bases. The starting material was peripheral blood, obtained on day 0 of AZD1222 vaccination. This receptor was taken from an adult in good health. The rearrangement links TRBV27 to TRBJ1-6; tentative D call: TRBD1 (5 bases). CDR3 in amino acids: CASSLGNGGSPLHF. CDR3 nucleotide sequence: TGTGCCAGCAGTTTAGGGAACGGGGGTTCACCCCTCCACTTT.